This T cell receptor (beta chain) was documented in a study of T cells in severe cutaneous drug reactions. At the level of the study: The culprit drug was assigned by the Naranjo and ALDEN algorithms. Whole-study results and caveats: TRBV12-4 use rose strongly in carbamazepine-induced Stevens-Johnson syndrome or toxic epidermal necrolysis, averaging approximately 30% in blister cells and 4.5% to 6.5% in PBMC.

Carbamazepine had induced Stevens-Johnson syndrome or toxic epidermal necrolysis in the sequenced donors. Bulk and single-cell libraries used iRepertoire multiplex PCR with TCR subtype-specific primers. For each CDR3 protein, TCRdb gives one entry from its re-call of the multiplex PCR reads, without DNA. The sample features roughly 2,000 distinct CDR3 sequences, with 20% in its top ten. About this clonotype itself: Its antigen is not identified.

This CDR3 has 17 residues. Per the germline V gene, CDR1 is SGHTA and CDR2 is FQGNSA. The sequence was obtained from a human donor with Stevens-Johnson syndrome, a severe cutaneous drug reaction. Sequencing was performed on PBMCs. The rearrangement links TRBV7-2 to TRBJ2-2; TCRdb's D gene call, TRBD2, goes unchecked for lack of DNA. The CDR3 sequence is CASSLARASGTTGELFF.